The clone carrying this T cell receptor (beta chain) was picked up one time. At one end, the junction sequence differs from germline, possibly due to a read error. This sample is part of a study of shared clonotypes between healthy human individuals. TCRdb's table, derived via immunoSEQ multiplex PCR, lists solely in-frame clones and lacks some. This sample yields approximately 2.5 million clones, of which 85% to 95% are seen a single time; over 0.12% belongs to the top ten. Source material: naive CD4+ T cells sorted from blood. Subset here: CD45RA+ positively selected. The receptor was isolated from a man younger than 35 in good health.

In DNA, the CDR3 is TGTGCCAGCAGCTTATCCCGGGACTCCCACAATGAGCAGTTCTTC. Protein product: CASSLSRDSHNEQFF. The chain joins TRBV7-3 to TRBJ2-1, with a tentative D call TRBD2 (6 bases). The length of the CDR3 is 15 residues. Germline V CDR1 and CDR2: SGHTA, FQGTGA.